Each of the 10 T cell receptor beta chains below was sequenced from the same sample in a study of shared clonotypes between healthy human individuals. The protocol was immunoSEQ multiplex PCR, while the TCRdb copy is restricted to in-frame clones and leaves out a portion. Of roughly 2.2 million clones listed, 85% to 95% are singletons. The sample consisted of naive CD4+ T cells from PBMCs. Subset in this sample: CD45RA+ positively selected. Source of these receptors: a man between 18 and 35 years old in good health. Some clones in this sample may be carry-over from other donors' samples.

The chain combines TRBV5-1 with TRBJ1-1; D is ambiguous. This CDR3 is 14 amino acids long. The ends were cut back, 4 bases at V and 1 base at J, with 11 bases in the middle. Germline loops: CDR1 SGHRS, CDR2 YFSETQ. CDR3 DNA sequence: TGCGCCAGCAGCCTTGACCCGCAGAACACTGAAGCTTTCTTT. It specifies CASSLDPQNTEAFF.

The chain links TRBV7-2 to TRBJ2-3; 9 nucleotides line up with TRBD2. Trimming took 8 bases from V and 6 from J; bases not matched to a gene: 12. CDR3 length: 15 amino acids. Germline assignment: CDR1 SGHTA and CDR2 FQGNSA. The CDR3 DNA reads as TGTGCCAGCGGCAGCGGGAGGACGCCGACGGATACGCAGTATTTT. It yields the protein CASGSGRTPTDTQYF.

The J gene is TRBJ2-1, the V gene TRBV7-2, with a weak D call TRBD2 (6 bases). This CDR3 spans 14 amino acids. Germline V gives CDR1 SGHTA, CDR2 FQGNSA. The V and J ends lost 5 bases and 4 bases respectively, with 12 bases between them. CDR3 sequence: CASSPRAGYNEQFF. The DNA of the CDR3 is TGTGCCAGCAGCCCGCGAGCGGGTTACAATGAGCAGTTCTTC.

The V and J genes are TRBV6-5 and TRBJ2-7; D ambiguous. CDR3 length equals 15 residues. Per germline, CDR1 MNHEY and CDR2 SVGAGI. Trimming shortened V by 5 bases and J by 4 bases, and 18 bases separated the two germline ends. CDR3 loop: CASSTAGLGKYEQYF. The CDR3 nucleotides read TGTGCCAGCAGTACCGCAGGTTTAGGGAAATACGAGCAGTACTTC.

The chain uses TRBV19 and TRBJ1-5; 7 bases align to TRBD1. CDR1 and CDR2 from the germline V gene are LNHDA and SQIVND (reference sequence). The CDR3 extends over 12 amino acids. Germline trimming cut 6 bases from V and 6 bases from J; bases unmatched to any gene: 2. The CDR3 spells CASRTGSQPQHF. The CDR3 nucleotides are TGTGCCAGTAGGACAGGGTCTCAGCCCCAGCATTTT.

Concerning this clone itself: This specimen includes other DNA sequences encoding the same CDR3. The V gene is TRBV9, the J gene TRBJ2-1; 8 bases are shared with TRBD2. The CDR3 length is 15 residues. The V gene end was trimmed by 4 bases and the J gene end by 0 bases; junction bases not matched to a gene: 3. CDR1 and CDR2 (germline): SGDLS, YYNGEE. CDR3 loop: CASSRTSGSYNEQFF. The DNA for the CDR3 is TGTGCCAGCAGCCGAACTAGCGGCTCCTACAATGAGCAGTTCTTC.

The rearrangement uses TRBV7-2 and TRBJ1-1; TRBD1 agrees at 7 bases. CDR3 length equals 13 residues. The ends lost 0 bases at V and 10 bases at J; junction bases unmatched: 5. The germline V gene has CDR1 SGHTA and CDR2 FQGNSA. The CDR3 DNA sequence: TGTGCCAGCAGCTTAGCGCCCCAGGGGGGAGCTTTCTTT. It translates to CASSLAPQGGAFF.

This chain connects TRBV30 to TRBJ1-4, with D perhaps TRBD1 (5 bases). Looked up from germline, CDR1 is GTSNPN and CDR2 is SVGIG (reference sequence). The V end was cut by 0 bases, the J end by 8 bases, with 13 bases between. The CDR3 length is 14 residues. The CDR3 region is CAWSVRGRKEKLFF. CDR3 nucleotide sequence: TGTGCCTGGAGTGTACGGGGCAGAAAGGAAAAACTGTTTTTT.

This chain joins TRBV5-5 and TRBJ1-5; no firm D call. Trimming pared 4 bases from V and 3 bases from J, leaving 5 bases between. Per germline, CDR1 SGHKS and CDR2 YYEKEE (reference sequence). The CDR3 has 12 residues. The CDR3 loop is CASSSNNQPQHF. The CDR3 DNA is TGTGCCAGCAGCAGTAACAATCAGCCCCAGCATTTT.

The gene calls are TRBV29-1 and TRBJ2-1; TRBD2 matches 10 bases. CDR1 and CDR2 from the germline V gene are SQVTM and ANQGSEA. This CDR3 region has 14 residues. V was clipped by 4 bases and J by 10 bases; unmatched bases: 10. The CDR3 loop is CSVGGLAGDLEQFF. The CDR3 DNA is TGCAGCGTTGGCGGGCTAGCGGGGGACCTAGAGCAGTTCTTC.